This T cell receptor (beta chain) is from a study of T cell responses to AZD1222 COVID-19 vaccine. Broader study findings: White British people made up most donors, females outnumbered males, and clonal diversity was possibly underestimated. Reportedly, nearly half of unique spike TCRs recognized epitopes outside B.1.351/B.1.1.7 mutations.

Clones were sequenced by immunoSEQ multiplex PCR, and TCRdb holds only the in-frame ones, with some missing. Here the sample spans approximately 170,000 clones, more than 80% being singletons. As to this clone: Its antigen is unknown.

V was shortened by 6 bases and J by 1 base, with 7 bases between the two germline ends. CDR1 and CDR2 (germline): SGHTA, FQGTGA. This CDR3 comprises 13 residues. This sequence joins TRBV7-3 and TRBJ2-1; no clear D. The sequenced sample was peripheral blood, obtained on day 0 of AZD1222 vaccination. The receptor's source is an adult in good health. CDR3 sequence reads: CASSPASYNEQFF. CDR3 coding DNA: TGTGCCAGCAGTCCCGCTTCCTACAATGAGCAGTTCTTC.